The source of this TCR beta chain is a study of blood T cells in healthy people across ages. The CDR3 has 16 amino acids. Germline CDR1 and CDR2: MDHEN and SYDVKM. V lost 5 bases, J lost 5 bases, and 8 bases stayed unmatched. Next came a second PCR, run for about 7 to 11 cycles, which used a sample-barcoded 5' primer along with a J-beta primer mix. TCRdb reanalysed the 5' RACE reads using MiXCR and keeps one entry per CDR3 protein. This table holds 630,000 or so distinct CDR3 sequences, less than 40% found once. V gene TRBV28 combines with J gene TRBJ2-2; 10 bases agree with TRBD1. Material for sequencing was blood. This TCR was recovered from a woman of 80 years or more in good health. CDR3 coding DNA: TGTGCCAGCAGTCCTACCGACAGGGGGCTAACCGGGGAGCTGTTTTTT. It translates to CASSPTDRGLTGELFF.